This T cell receptor (beta chain) stems from a study of T cell responses to AZD1222 COVID-19 vaccine. With V trimmed by 2 bases and J by 5 bases, 5 bases remained unmatched. The CDR3 runs 14 residues. The germline V gene has CDR1 MNHEY and CDR2 SVGEGT. Some clones are missing from TCRdb's copy, which holds only in-frame ones; the method was immunoSEQ multiplex PCR. Of 90,000 to 120,000 clones listed, about 92% are singletons. The source of this sequence is an adult in good health. The chain combines TRBV6-2 or TRBV6-3 with TRBJ1-1; TRBD1 aligns across 7 bases. The sample in question was peripheral blood, obtained on day 0 of AZD1222 vaccination. This CDR3 reads CASSYGTDGTEAFF. The CDR3 DNA sequence: TGTGCCAGCAGTTACGGGACAGATGGGACTGAAGCTTTCTTT.